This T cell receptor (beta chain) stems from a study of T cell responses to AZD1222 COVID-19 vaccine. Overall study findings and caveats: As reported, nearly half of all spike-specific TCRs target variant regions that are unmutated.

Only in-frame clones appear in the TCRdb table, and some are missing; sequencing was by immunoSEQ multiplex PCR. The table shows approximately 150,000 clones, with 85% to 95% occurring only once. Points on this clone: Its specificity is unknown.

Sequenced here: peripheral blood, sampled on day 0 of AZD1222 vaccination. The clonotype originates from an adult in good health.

This CDR3 is CASSLVAGTYGYTF. The CDR3 DNA is TGCGCCAGCAGCTTGGTGGCAGGGACCTATGGCTACACCTTC. The J gene is TRBJ1-2, the V gene TRBV5-1; maybe TRBD1 (5 bases). CDR3 length: 14 residues. V dropped 0 bases and J dropped 4 bases, with 10 bases sitting between them. The germline CDR1 and CDR2 sequences are SGHRS and YFSETQ.